The rows below give T cell receptor beta chains drawn from one sample of a study of tumor-infiltrating lymphocytes in primary liver carcinoma. TCRdb processed the multiplex PCR reads anew with MiXCR; each CDR3 protein has one entry. The repertoire consists of about 310,000 distinct CDR3 sequences, with more than 55% occurring once and the leading ten covering 17%. Sequencing input: peripheral blood. All receptors derive from a woman under 40 with primary liver carcinoma and hepatitis B virus infection. Both conserved end residues are part of each CDR3. A D gene is named only where the DNA matches it firmly. The size field is filled for only some rows; it gives once, few, many or a size class.

TRBV24-1	.	TRBJ2-1	.	TGTGCCACCAGTGATTTGAACGGGGGTAATGAGCAGTTCTTC	CATSDLNGGNEQFF
TRBV5-6	.	TRBJ1-2	TRBD1	TGTGCCAGCAGCCGTACAGGGGGGAACTATGGCTACACCTTC	CASSRTGGNYGYTF
TRBV5-6	.	TRBJ2-5	TRBD2	TGTGCCACCAGCTTGGTTCATAGCGGGATCCAAGAGACCCAGTACTTC	CATSLVHSGIQETQYF
TRBV11-2	many	TRBJ2-7	TRBD1	TGTGCCAGCAGCTTTCCGGGACAGGGGTCGAGGTACGAGCAGTACTTC	CASSFPGQGSRYEQYF
TRBV4-3	.	TRBJ1-5	.	TGCGCCAGCAGCCAAGAACCGGATCAGTCCCAGCATTTT	CASSQEPDQSQHF
TRBV11-2	.	TRBJ2-7	TRBD1	TGTGCCAGCAGCTTAGAAGGGACAGAGAGACAGTACTTT	CASSLEGTERQYF
TRBV5-5	.	TRBJ2-7	.	TGTGCCAGCAGCTTGTCGGGAGACAACGAGCAGTACTTC	CASSLSGDNEQYF
TRBV30	.	TRBJ2-1	.	TGTGCCTGGAATCGGGATAGCGATGAGCAGTTCTTC	CAWNRDSDEQFF
TRBV28	few	TRBJ2-1	.	TGTGCCAGCAGTTCCACCGGGAGCCTCTCCTACAATGAGCAGTTCTTC	CASSSTGSLSYNEQFF
TRBV6-2/TRBV6-3	many	TRBJ1-1	.	TGTGCCAGCAGTTACGTCAGAACATACACTGAAGCTTTCTTT	CASSYVRTYTEAFF
TRBV6-5	.	TRBJ2-7	TRBD1	TGTGCCAGCAGTTACGCCCCAGACAGGGCCGAGCAGTACTTC	CASSYAPDRAEQYF
TRBV12-3/TRBV12-4	.	TRBJ2-7	TRBD2	TGTGCCAGCAGTTTATCAGGGACTAGCAGTGAGCAGTACTTC	CASSLSGTSSEQYF